Listed below are T cell receptor beta chains from one sample, sequenced in a study of cytomegalovirus exposure and HLA in healthy donors. Using immunoSEQ multiplex PCR, the repertoire was profiled, and TCRdb retains in-frame clones only, with some absent. The sample records fewer than 120,000 clones, about three quarters being singletons. Sample: PBMCs. The origin of the receptors is a woman aged 30 to 39 in good health and CMV-seronegative. CDR3s include the opening cysteine and the closing phenylalanine or tryptophan. Fields, in order: V gene, D gene, clone size, J gene, CDR3 DNA, CDR3 protein. D genes are given only for firm matches. Not every row has a clone size; where given, it reads once, few, many or a size class.

V: TRBV7-6
D: TRBD1
size: .
J: TRBJ2-2
DNA: TGTGCCAGCAGCTTTCGAAACCAGAACAGGGGCAACACCGGGGAGCTGTTTTTT
CDR3: CASSFRNQNRGNTGELFF

V: TRBV4-2
D: .
size: .
J: TRBJ2-3
DNA: TGTGCCAGCAGCCACGCCCCCGGAGAGTCTAGCACAGATACGCAGTATTTT
CDR3: CASSHAPGESSTDTQYF

V: TRBV6-1
D: .
size: few
J: TRBJ2-1
DNA: TGTGCCAGCAGAGACGTGCGGGGTCGGGATGAGCAGTTCTTC
CDR3: CASRDVRGRDEQFF

V: TRBV10-3
D: TRBD1
size: .
J: TRBJ2-1
DNA: TGTGCCGCCAGCCCGGGACAGTCCTACAATGAGCAGTTCTTC
CDR3: CAASPGQSYNEQFF

V: TRBV7-9
D: TRBD1
size: few
J: TRBJ2-7
DNA: TGTGCCAGCAGCCCCCTCGGACAGGGACCCCTCGGGGAGCAGTACTTC
CDR3: CASSPLGQGPLGEQYF

V: TRBV30
D: TRBD1
size: .
J: TRBJ2-2
DNA: TGTGCCTGGAGTCAGGGGGCTTCCACCGGGGAGCTGTTTTTT
CDR3: CAWSQGASTGELFF

V: TRBV7-9
D: TRBD2
size: .
J: TRBJ2-1
DNA: TGTGCCAGCAGCTTTAATCCGGGAGGGCCGTATGAGCAGTTCTTC
CDR3: CASSFNPGGPYEQFF

V: TRBV4-3
D: TRBD2
size: .
J: TRBJ2-7
DNA: TGCGCCAGCAGCCAAGACGGACTAGGGAGCTCCTACGAGCAGTACTTC
CDR3: CASSQDGLGSSYEQYF

V: TRBV9
D: .
size: few
J: TRBJ2-7
DNA: TGTGCCAGCAGCGTACAGGGATCTACCAACGAGCAGTACTTC
CDR3: CASSVQGSTNEQYF

V: TRBV4-1
D: .
size: .
J: TRBJ1-4
DNA: TGCGCCAGCAGCCGCGAATCTGAAAAACTGTTTTTT
CDR3: CASSRESEKLFF

V: TRBV18
D: .
size: .
J: TRBJ1-5
DNA: TGTGCCAGCTCAGCCTCCGGGACACTAAAACAGCCCCAGCATTTT
CDR3: CASSASGTLKQPQHF

V: TRBV19
D: TRBD1
size: .
J: TRBJ1-2
DNA: TGTGCCAGTACCCGGACAGGGAGCGCCTATGGCTACACCTTC
CDR3: CASTRTGSAYGYTF

V: TRBV12-2
D: .
size: .
J: TRBJ2-7
DNA: TGTGCAAGTCGCTTAGCGGCAGGGGTCCCCTACGAGCAGTACTTC
CDR3: CASRLAAGVPYEQYF

V: TRBV27
D: TRBD2
size: .
J: TRBJ2-1
DNA: TGTGCCAGCAGTTTAGGTCCGGGAGGCAATGAGCAGTTCTTC
CDR3: CASSLGPGGNEQFF

V: TRBV13
D: .
size: .
J: TRBJ1-4
DNA: TGTGCCAGCAGCAACAGGGAAAATGAAAAACTGTTTTTT
CDR3: CASSNRENEKLFF

V: TRBV10-3
D: .
size: .
J: TRBJ1-3
DNA: TGTGCCATCAGTGATCCTAACAGGGTATCTGGAAACACCATATATTTT
CDR3: CAISDPNRVSGNTIYF

V: TRBV30
D: TRBD1
size: .
J: TRBJ1-5
DNA: TGTGCCTGGAGGAACCCGGGACAGGGGAATCAGCCCCAGCATTTT
CDR3: CAWRNPGQGNQPQHF

V: TRBV6-5
D: TRBD1
size: .
J: TRBJ2-1
DNA: TGTGCCAGCAGTTCCGGACAGGGGCGACCTAATGAGCAGTTCTTC
CDR3: CASSSGQGRPNEQFF

V: TRBV27
D: .
size: .
J: TRBJ2-7
DNA: TGTGCCAGCAGTTTAATAGGGGTAATTGACGAGCAGTACTTC
CDR3: CASSLIGVIDEQYF

V: TRBV27
D: .
size: .
J: TRBJ2-1
DNA: TGTGCCAGCAGTCGGTACAATGAGCAGTTCTTC
CDR3: CASSRYNEQFF

V: TRBV28
D: TRBD2
size: .
J: TRBJ2-7
DNA: TGTGCCAGCAGTCCGCGGACTAGAAGCGACGAGCAGTACTTC
CDR3: CASSPRTRSDEQYF

V: TRBV2
D: .
size: .
J: TRBJ2-7
DNA: TGTGCCAGCAGTGAGCTGTACGAGCAGTACTTC
CDR3: CASSELYEQYF

V: TRBV19
D: .
size: .
J: TRBJ2-1
DNA: TGTGCCAGTAGTATCAGCCGCGGTGAGCAGTTCTTC
CDR3: CASSISRGEQFF

V: TRBV30
D: .
size: .
J: TRBJ1-5
DNA: TGTGCCTGGAGTGTAGGCCTGGGGGGTCAGCCCCAGCATTTT
CDR3: CAWSVGLGGQPQHF

V: TRBV4-3
D: TRBD2
size: .
J: TRBJ2-3
DNA: TGCGCCAGCAGCCAAGATTCGGGACTAGCGGGAGAGGCCACTAGCACAGATACGCAGTATTTT
CDR3: CASSQDSGLAGEATSTDTQYF

V: TRBV30
D: TRBD1
size: once
J: TRBJ1-5
DNA: TGTGCCTGGAGCGATGGGACAGGCAATCAGCCCCAGCATTTT
CDR3: CAWSDGTGNQPQHF

V: TRBV1
D: .
size: few
J: TRBJ2-4
DNA: TGCACCAGCAGAAATTGGGGGCGGGCCAAAAACATTCAGTACTTC
CDR3: CTSRNWGRAKNIQYF

V: TRBV4-2
D: .
size: .
J: TRBJ2-2
DNA: TGTGCCAGCAGCCATTACGGGTTGTACACCGGGGAGCTGTTTTTT
CDR3: CASSHYGLYTGELFF

V: TRBV5-1
D: TRBD1
size: .
J: TRBJ2-7
DNA: TGCGCCAGCAGCTGGTGGGACAGTTCCTACGAGCAGTACTTC
CDR3: CASSWWDSSYEQYF

V: TRBV30
D: TRBD2
size: few
J: TRBJ2-1
DNA: TGTGCCTGGATAACGGGGGGGCGGGAGTTCTTC
CDR3: CAWITGGREFF

V: TRBV5-4
D: .
size: few
J: TRBJ1-2
DNA: TGTGCCAGCAGCTTGGAACAGGGAGCTAACTATGGCTACACCTTC
CDR3: CASSLEQGANYGYTF

V: TRBV29-1
D: TRBD1
size: .
J: TRBJ2-3
DNA: TGCAGCGTTGACAGGGGGTGGCTTGGAAATACGCAGTATTTT
CDR3: CSVDRGWLGNTQYF

V: TRBV7-9
D: .
size: .
J: TRBJ2-5
DNA: TGTGCCAGCAGCCGCGCAAGCCAAGAGACCCAGTACTTC
CDR3: CASSRASQETQYF

V: TRBV4-1
D: .
size: few
J: TRBJ1-4
DNA: TGCGCCAGCAGCCCCCTAGGAACAGGACAGTCGTCTGAAAAACTGTTTTTT
CDR3: CASSPLGTGQSSEKLFF

V: TRBV5-7
D: .
size: .
J: TRBJ2-5
DNA: TGTGCCAGCAGTTACTACAGGATACAAGAGACCCAGTACTTC
CDR3: CASSYYRIQETQYF

V: TRBV19
D: .
size: few
J: TRBJ2-6
DNA: TGTGCCAGTAGTATTTCACAGGGTCGCGGGGCCAACGTCCTGACTTTC
CDR3: CASSISQGRGANVLTF

V: TRBV6-4
D: .
size: .
J: TRBJ2-1
DNA: TGTGCCAGAAGTACTAACCCCGCGGGATCCTACAATGAGCAGTTCTTC
CDR3: CARSTNPAGSYNEQFF

V: TRBV16
D: .
size: .
J: TRBJ2-1
DNA: TGTGCCAGCAGCCAATATTGGGGGGAGGATGAGCAGTTCTTC
CDR3: CASSQYWGEDEQFF

V: TRBV25-1
D: .
size: .
J: TRBJ1-1
DNA: TGTGCCAGCAGGCGGTGGACTGAAGCTTTCTTT
CDR3: CASRRWTEAFF

V: TRBV13
D: TRBD2
size: .
J: TRBJ2-7
DNA: TGTGCCAGCAGCCGCAGGAGCGGGAGGGCCTACGAGCAGTACTTC
CDR3: CASSRRSGRAYEQYF